Shown below are 14 T cell receptor beta chains from a single sample sequenced in a study of shared clonotypes between healthy human individuals. Profiled with immunoSEQ multiplex PCR; TCRdb holds only in-frame clones, not every one. Of about 2.2 million clones in the sample, just over 90% were seen once. Naivety among CD8 cells was defined by CD45RO negativity and positive CCR7 selection, thereby excluding terminally differentiated effector memory CD45RA+ cells. The sample taken for sequencing was naive CD8+ T cells from PBMCs. These receptors originate from a man younger than 35 in good health. Some clones in this sample may be carry-over from other donors' samples.

The genes are TRBV7-2 and TRBJ2-7; 9 bases fit TRBD2. V lost 3 bases and J lost 3; bases outside the gene matches: 3. Looked up from germline, CDR1 is SGHTA and CDR2 is FQGNSA. The CDR3 consists of 14 residues. CDR3: CASSLGLAIYEQYF. The CDR3 nucleotides are TGTGCCAGCAGCTTGGGACTAGCTATCTACGAGCAGTACTTC.

The gene calls are TRBV19 and TRBJ2-1; D uncertain. This CDR3 comprises 16 residues. The germline CDR1 and CDR2 sequences are LNHDA and SQIVND (reference sequence). Trimming took off 5 bases at V and 5 bases at J, with 19 bases between the two ends. The CDR3 coding sequence is TGTGCCAGTAGTGTTTTTGCGGACGGCGGCCACAATGAGCAGTTCTTC. It yields the protein CASSVFADGGHNEQFF.

This CDR3 is CASSQGGGYEQYF. DNA for the CDR3: TGTGCCAGCAGTCAGGGGGGGGGCTACGAGCAGTACTTC. This chain links TRBV6-6 with TRBJ2-7, with D perhaps assigned TRBD1 or TRBD2 (7 bases each). The CDR3 totals 13 residues. Germline CDR1 and CDR2: MNHNY and SVGAGI (reference sequence). The germline V and J ends were trimmed by 5 bases and 3 bases, with 11 bases remaining between them.

The rearrangement joins TRBV11-2 to TRBJ2-3; tentative D call: TRBD1 (5 bases). The CDR3 is made up of 15 amino acids. CDR1 is SGHAT, CDR2 FQNNGV, per germline. Trimming took off 4 bases at V and 1 base at J, with 12 bases between the two ends. CDR3 in amino acids: CASSSRVQGTDTQYF. CDR3 in DNA: TGTGCCAGCAGCTCACGGGTACAGGGCACAGATACGCAGTATTTT.

This clone was seen more than once but under ten times. The chain joins TRBV10-2 to TRBJ2-2; D might be TRBD2 (5 bases). The V end was cut by 2 bases, the J end by 4 bases, with 11 bases between. The CDR3 is 15 amino acids. Germline-derived CDR1 and CDR2 are WSHSY and SAAADI. The CDR3 DNA is TGCGCCAGCAGTGAGCTTGTCCGGGGCACCGGGGAGCTGTTTTTT. Its protein is CASSELVRGTGELFF.

The chain links TRBV7-9 to TRBJ2-1; the match to TRBD1 covers 7 bases. CDR1 and CDR2 from the germline V gene are SEHNR and FQNEAQ (reference sequence). J lost 5 bases, V lost 8 bases, and 6 bases had no gene match. The CDR3 sequence is 13 residues long. The CDR3 is CASLGQTDNEQFF. CDR3 nucleotide sequence: TGTGCCAGCCTGGGACAGACCGACAATGAGCAGTTCTTC.

The V gene is TRBV27, the J gene TRBJ1-1; 9 nucleotides match TRBD1. CDR3 size: 16 residues. Germline assignment: CDR1 MNHEY and CDR2 SMNVEV (reference sequence). V shed 5 bases and J 4 bases; nucleotides not matched to a gene: 11. CDR3 residues: CASSTNRGPGGTEAFF. DNA of the CDR3: TGTGCCAGCAGTACAAACAGGGGGCCGGGCGGCACTGAAGCTTTCTTT.

Details on this clone: The identical CDR3 is also encoded by other nucleotide sequences in the sample. The rearrangement uses TRBV9 and TRBJ2-5, with 9 bases that match TRBD2. The CDR3 has 14 residues. Germline lookup yields CDR1 SGDLS and CDR2 YYNGEE. The trim removed 3 bases at V and 0 bases at J, leaving 0 bases unmatched. The CDR3 DNA sequence: TGTGCCAGCAGCGGCGGGGGGGACCAAGAGACCCAGTACTTC. This encodes CASSGGGDQETQYF.

As for this clone: The same CDR3 also results from other DNA sequences found in this sample. This chain connects TRBV9 to TRBJ2-7, with TRBD1 matching over 9 bases. With 4 bases clipped from V and 3 bases from J, the junction kept 2 bases outside the gene matches. The germline CDR1 and CDR2 sequences are SGDLS and YYNGEE. The CDR3 has 13 amino acids. CDR3 sequence (DNA): TGTGCCAGCAGCCTGGGACAGGGCTACGAGCAGTACTTC. Its protein is CASSLGQGYEQYF.

The V call is TRBV6-1, the J call TRBJ2-7, with 11 bases that match TRBD1. The germline gives CDR1 MNHNS, CDR2 SASEGT. V gave up 4 bases and J gave up 3 bases; unmatched junction bases: 5. This CDR3 comprises 15 residues. CDR3 amino acids: CASSAGQGAYYEQYF. In DNA, the CDR3 is TGTGCCAGCAGTGCAGGACAGGGGGCCTACTACGAGCAGTACTTC.

The rearrangement joins TRBV11-2 to TRBJ2-7, with D possibly matching TRBD1 (5 bases). Germline-derived CDR1 and CDR2 are SGHAT and FQNNGV. There are 15 residues in the CDR3. V shed 2 bases and J shed 5 bases, with 16 bases lying between them. The CDR3 DNA is TGTGCCAGCAGCTTATGGGGCGAAAGTAGCCACGAGCAGTACTTC. Translated, it gives CASSLWGESSHEQYF.

This clone has only one observation. V gene TRBV6-1 combines with J gene TRBJ2-5; 10 positions agree with TRBD2. Per the germline V gene, CDR1 is MNHNS and CDR2 is SASEGT. There are 15 residues in the CDR3. The ends lost 6 bases at V and 5 bases at J; junction bases unmatched: 9. The CDR3 reads CASSTGTSVWETQYF. In DNA form, the CDR3 reads TGTGCCAGCAGCACCGGGACTAGCGTTTGGGAGACCCAGTACTTC.

This chain links TRBV5-6 with TRBJ2-5; D unclear. The CDR3 has 13 amino acids. The V end lost 1 base, the J end lost 4 bases, and 8 bases lay between the germline ends. Germline V lookup: CDR1 SGHDT, CDR2 YYEEEE. Here the CDR3 reads CASSLNVRETQYF. CDR3 sequence (DNA): TGTGCCAGCAGCTTGAACGTGCGAGAGACCCAGTACTTC.

The chain links TRBV25-1 to TRBJ1-3; D gene uncertain. Trimming shortened V by 4 bases and J by 0 bases, and 16 bases separated the two germline ends. The CDR3 length is 17 residues. Germline assignment: CDR1 MGHDK and CDR2 SYGVNS. Here the CDR3 DNA reads TGTGCCAGCAGTGGTCAAAGAGGTGGTCTCTCTGGAAACACCATATATTTT. Its protein is CASSGQRGGLSGNTIYF.